The 24 T cell receptor beta chains below were found in one sample sequenced in a study of Ad26.COV2.S vaccination and SARS-CoV-2 variants. Treatment defined: 15 to 20 received Ad26.COV2.S at low or high dose, single or two shots; several received placebo; per-sample allocation not given. Following the first vaccine or placebo injection, samples were taken on day 63. Only in-frame clones appear in the TCRdb table, and some are missing; sequencing was by immunoSEQ multiplex PCR. This table has 350,000 to 550,000 clones, 89% appearing once. Material: peripheral blood, obtained in a trial of Ad26.COV2.S vaccine versus placebo. The receptors shown here come from a person between 18 and 65 years old who received the Ad26.COV2.S COVID-19 vaccine or a placebo.

This chain links TRBV4-3 with TRBJ1-2; D unclear. The CDR3 runs to 14 residues. Germline V gene data show CDR1 as LGHNA and CDR2 as YSLEER. V shed 3 bases and J shed 0 bases, with 8 bases lying between them. CDR3 amino acids: CASSQVHANYGYTF. CDR3 bases: TGCGCCAGCAGCCAGGTACACGCTAACTATGGCTACACCTTC.

The rearrangement joins TRBV19 to TRBJ1-1, with D perhaps matching TRBD1 (5 bases). With 4 bases removed from V and 3 bases from J, the gap between germline ends came to 15 bases. Germline CDR1 is LNHDA and CDR2 is SQIVND (reference sequence). The CDR3 has 15 amino acids. This CDR3 reads CASSTPLGAHTEAFF. The CDR3 nucleotides are TGTGCCAGTAGTACTCCTCTCGGGGCCCACACTGAAGCTTTCTTT.

In this sample, this clone turned up a few times. The rearrangement joins TRBV27 to TRBJ1-5; no firm D call. In germline, CDR1 is MNHEY, CDR2 SMNVEV (reference sequence). This CDR3 is built from 14 residues. V was trimmed by 3 bases and J by 3 bases, leaving 9 bases between them. The DNA of the CDR3 is TGTGCCAGCAGTTTCCTAAGGGACAATCAGCCCCAGCATTTT. Its protein product is CASSFLRDNQPQHF.

This chain joins TRBV25-1 and TRBJ1-6; TRBD1 aligns across 7 bases. The V segment lost 8 bases and the J segment 10 bases; nucleotides outside the gene matches: 8. CDR3 length: 13 residues. Germline V lookup: CDR1 MGHDK, CDR2 SYGVNS. CDR3 region: CASGTAFYSPLHF. The CDR3 nucleotides read TGTGCCAGCGGGACAGCTTTTTACTCACCCCTCCACTTT.

This clone was counted once. V usage is TRBV3-1 (or the pseudogene TRBV3-2) and J usage is TRBJ1-3, with 7 nucleotides matching TRBD1. Germline trimming cut 4 bases from V and 2 bases from J; bases unmatched to any gene: 8. The CDR3 is 16 amino acids. CDR1 is LGHDT and CDR2 is YNNKEL in the germline V gene (reference sequence). In DNA, the CDR3 is TGTGCCAGCAGCCCACGGGTGACAGGGCCTGGAAACACCATATATTTT. This gives the protein CASSPRVTGPGNTIYF.

The chain carries TRBV4-1 and TRBJ2-7; D call uncertain. The V end lost 2 bases, the J end lost 0 bases, and 5 bases lay between the germline ends. The CDR3 has 13 residues. Per the germline V gene, CDR1 is MGHRA and CDR2 is YSYEKL. The CDR3 coding sequence is TGCGCCAGCAGCCAAACATTCTCCTACGAGCAGTACTTC. The encoded protein is CASSQTFSYEQYF.

The chain carries TRBV5-1 and TRBJ1-1; the D is unclear. Germline V gene data show CDR1 as SGHRS and CDR2 as YFSETQ. Trimming pared 3 bases from V and 7 bases from J, leaving 10 bases between. The CDR3 length is 12 residues. The CDR3 nucleotides are TGCGCCAGCAGCTCCGAAGGAAGTGAAGCTTTCTTT. Translation gives CASSSEGSEAFF.

This chain uses TRBV14 with TRBJ2-5; no firm D call. V was trimmed by 4 bases and J by 5 bases, leaving 14 bases between them. This CDR3 contains 14 residues. From germline, CDR1 is SGHDN and CDR2 FVKESK. Here the CDR3 reads CASSRLGRAETQYF. DNA for the CDR3: TGTGCCAGCAGCCGGTTGGGTAGGGCGGAGACCCAGTACTTC.

This chain links TRBV20-1 with TRBJ2-1; TRBD1 is a possible D gene (5 bases). The CDR3 is made up of 13 amino acids. CDR1 DFQATT and CDR2 SNEGSKA come from the germline V gene (reference sequence). V was trimmed by 3 bases and J by 4 bases, leaving 10 bases between them. CDR3 loop: CSASLTEYNEQFF. Written as DNA, the CDR3 is TGCAGTGCTAGTTTGACAGAATACAATGAGCAGTTCTTC.

The chain recombines TRBV4-2 with TRBJ2-1, with D possibly being TRBD1 or TRBD2 (5 bases each). The V gene's germline CDR1 is LGHNA and CDR2 YNFKEQ. This CDR3 has 15 residues. Trimming took off 0 bases at V and 12 bases at J, with 18 bases between the two ends. This CDR3 is CASSQDGGTGLGQFF. Here the CDR3 DNA reads TGTGCCAGCAGCCAAGATGGGGGTACTGGTTTGGGGCAGTTCTTC.

This clone occurred a few times. The chain employs TRBV6-4 and TRBJ1-6; D perhaps matches TRBD1 (5 bases). CDR3 length equals 14 residues. In germline, CDR1 is MRHNA, CDR2 SNTAGT. Trimming removed 2 bases at V and 7 bases at J, with 9 bases between. The CDR3 reads CASSDGRDNSPLHF. The CDR3 DNA is TGTGCCAGCAGTGACGGCAGGGACAATTCACCCCTCCACTTT.

The chain is built from TRBV9 and TRBJ1-1; D not certain. The CDR3 contains 13 residues. The germline V gene has CDR1 SGDLS and CDR2 YYNGEE. Between the trimmed V and J ends, which lost 0 bases and 3 bases, there was a span of 6 bases. The CDR3 protein is CASSVEWDTEAFF. The CDR3 coding sequence is TGTGCCAGCAGCGTAGAGTGGGACACTGAAGCTTTCTTT.

The chain has TRBV24-1 and TRBJ2-1; no clear D gene. This CDR3 has 16 residues. V was pared by 3 bases and J by 0 bases, with 11 bases between. Germline CDR1 KGHDR, CDR2 SFDVKD. The CDR3 here is CATSDAVATSYNEQFF. The CDR3 DNA reads as TGTGCCACCAGTGATGCAGTGGCCACCTCCTACAATGAGCAGTTCTTC.

This chain connects TRBV6-5 to TRBJ1-3; perhaps TRBD1 as D (6 bases). V was pared by 2 bases and J by 4 bases, with 12 bases between. The germline CDR1 and CDR2 sequences are MNHEY and SVGAGI. The CDR3 loop spans 15 amino acids. This chain's CDR3 is CASSYRPGAGNTIYF. The CDR3 region has the DNA TGTGCCAGCAGTTACCGGCCGGGGGCAGGAAACACCATATATTTT.

This rearrangement joins TRBV18 to TRBJ1-4, with unresolved D. V gave up 0 bases and J gave up 6 bases, with 5 bases separating them. The germline V gene has CDR1 KGHSH and CDR2 LQKENI. The CDR3 totals 13 residues. Here the CDR3 reads CASSPPSDEKLFF. The DNA for the CDR3 is TGTGCCAGCTCACCACCGTCCGATGAAAAACTGTTTTTT.

The V and J genes are TRBV5-6 and TRBJ2-1; unclear D gene. CDR3 length equals 14 residues. Germline loops: CDR1 SGHDT, CDR2 YYEEEE. Trimming stripped 4 bases from V and 0 bases from J, with 8 bases between. For the CDR3, the DNA is TGTGCCAGCAGCCTGCATGGCTCCTACAATGAGCAGTTCTTC. Translating gives CASSLHGSYNEQFF.

This rearrangement joins TRBV24-1 to TRBJ2-1, with 7 bases fitting TRBD2. The CDR3 spans 17 residues. The V segment lost 4 bases and the J segment 3 bases; nucleotides outside the gene matches: 11. Germline V lookup: CDR1 KGHDR, CDR2 SFDVKD. CDR3 residues: CATSDSGVNLHYNEQFF. The CDR3 DNA reads TGTGCCACCAGTGACAGCGGGGTCAACCTCCACTACAATGAGCAGTTCTTC.

The chain uses TRBV28 and TRBJ1-1; the D gene is possibly TRBD1 (6 bases). This CDR3 is 12 amino acids long. Germline CDR1 is MDHEN and CDR2 is SYDVKM. The V end was cut by 8 bases, the J end by 8 bases, with 15 bases between. The CDR3 bases are TGTGCCAGCTTGGACAGTCCCGTCGAAGCTTTCTTT. Its translation is CASLDSPVEAFF.

The CDR3 protein is CASSSDRGYGYTF. DNA for the CDR3: TGTGCCAGCAGTAGCGACAGAGGCTATGGCTACACCTTC. V usage is TRBV2 and J usage is TRBJ1-2; tentative D call: TRBD1 (5 bases). There are 13 residues in the CDR3. CDR1 and CDR2 from the germline V gene are SNHLY and FYNNEI. V was pared by 5 bases and J by 4 bases, with 11 bases between.

The chain couples TRBV7-8 to TRBJ1-4; 7 bases align to TRBD1. Trimming at V came to 5 bases and at J to 13 bases, leaving 16 bases not matched to a gene. The germline V gene has CDR1 SGHVS and CDR2 FQNEAQ. The CDR3 has 15 amino acids. The DNA of the CDR3 is TGTGCCAGCAGCCCAAGGTGGGACAGACCCCCGGGACTGTTTTTT. It yields the protein CASSPRWDRPPGLFF. Supplemented by reference TRBV7-8 and TRBJ1-4, the full variable domain reads GAGVSQSPRYKVAKRGQDVALRCDPISGHVSLFWYQQALGQGPEFLTYFQNEAQLDKSGLPSDRFFAERPEGSVSTLKIQRTQQEDSAVYLCASSPRWDRPPGLFFGSGTQLSVL.

V gene TRBV6-4 combines with J gene TRBJ2-2; D perhaps matches TRBD2 (5 bases). CDR1 is MRHNA, CDR2 SNTAGT, per germline. Trimming took 0 bases from V and 3 from J, leaving 5 bases between them. This CDR3 region has 14 residues. In DNA, the CDR3 is TGTGCCAGCAGTGACTCACTAGACACCGGGGAGCTGTTTTTT. Residues: CASSDSLDTGELFF.

This chain joins TRBV5-5 and TRBJ2-7, with a possible D match to TRBD1 (5 bases). Germline CDR1 and CDR2: SGHKS and YYEKEE (reference sequence). The V and J ends lost 6 bases and 5 bases respectively, with 27 bases between them. This CDR3 spans 17 amino acids. CDR3 sequence (DNA): TGTGCCAGCACCTTTAACCCTAGGGGCTACTTTCGGAACGAGCAGTACTTC. It yields the protein CASTFNPRGYFRNEQYF.

The CDR3 DNA is TGTGCCAGCAGCCCCCAAGGGCGGGGGTCATACTATGGCTACACCTTC. It yields the protein CASSPQGRGSYYGYTF. The chain has TRBV7-3 and TRBJ1-2; the D gene is possibly TRBD1 (5 bases). The V gene's germline CDR1 is SGHTA and CDR2 FQGTGA. Deletions cut 5 bases from V and 3 bases from J, with 19 bases between. The CDR3 is 16 residues long.

This chain uses TRBV5-4 with TRBJ2-3; 8 bases fit TRBD2. CDR1 and CDR2 (germline): SGHNT, YYREEE (reference sequence). The CDR3 loop spans 15 amino acids. V shed 4 bases and J 3 bases; nucleotides not matched to a gene: 7. CDR3 loop: CASSDFGGGTDTQYF. The CDR3 nucleotides are TGTGCCAGCAGCGACTTCGGGGGGGGGACAGATACGCAGTATTTT.